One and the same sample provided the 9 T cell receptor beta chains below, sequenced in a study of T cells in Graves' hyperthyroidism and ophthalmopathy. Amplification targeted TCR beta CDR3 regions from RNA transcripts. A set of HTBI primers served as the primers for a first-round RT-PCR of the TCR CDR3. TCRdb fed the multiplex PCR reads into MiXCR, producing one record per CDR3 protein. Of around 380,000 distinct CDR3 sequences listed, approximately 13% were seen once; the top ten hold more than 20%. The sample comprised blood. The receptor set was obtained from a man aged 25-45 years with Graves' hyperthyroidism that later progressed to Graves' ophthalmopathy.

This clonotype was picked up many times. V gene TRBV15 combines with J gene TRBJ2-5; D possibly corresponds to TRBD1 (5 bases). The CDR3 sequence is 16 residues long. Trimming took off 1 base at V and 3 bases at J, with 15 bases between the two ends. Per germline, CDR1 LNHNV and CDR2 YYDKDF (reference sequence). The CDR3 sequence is CATSRGGRVREETQYF. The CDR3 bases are TGTGCCACCAGCAGAGGGGGCAGGGTACGCGAAGAGACCCAGTACTTC. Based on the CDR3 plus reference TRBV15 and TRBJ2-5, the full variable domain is DAMVIQNPRYQVTQFGKPVTLSCSQTLNHNVMYWYQQKSSQAPKLLFHYYDKDFNNEADTPDNFQSRRPNTSFCFLDIRSPGLGDTAMYLCATSRGGRVREETQYFGPGTRLLVL.

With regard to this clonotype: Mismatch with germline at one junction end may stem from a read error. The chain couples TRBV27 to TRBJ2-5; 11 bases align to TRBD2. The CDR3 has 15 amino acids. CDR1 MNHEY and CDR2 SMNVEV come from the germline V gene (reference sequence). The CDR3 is CASSLRLAGPETRYF. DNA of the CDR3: TGTGCCAGCAGTTTAAGACTAGCGGGGCCTGAGACCCGGTACTTC.

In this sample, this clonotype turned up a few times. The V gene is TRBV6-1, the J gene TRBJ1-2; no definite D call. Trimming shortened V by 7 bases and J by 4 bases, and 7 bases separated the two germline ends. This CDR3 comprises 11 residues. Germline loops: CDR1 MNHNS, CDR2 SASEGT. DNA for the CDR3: TGTGCCAGCACAGAGTCCTATGGCTACACCTTC. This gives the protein CASTESYGYTF.

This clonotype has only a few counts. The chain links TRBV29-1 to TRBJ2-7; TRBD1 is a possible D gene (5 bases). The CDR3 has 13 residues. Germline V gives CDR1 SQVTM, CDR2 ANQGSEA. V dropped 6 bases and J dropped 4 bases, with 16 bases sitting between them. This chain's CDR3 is CSVTDIEGYEQYF. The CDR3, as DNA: TGCAGCGTGACGGACATCGAAGGGTACGAGCAGTACTTC.

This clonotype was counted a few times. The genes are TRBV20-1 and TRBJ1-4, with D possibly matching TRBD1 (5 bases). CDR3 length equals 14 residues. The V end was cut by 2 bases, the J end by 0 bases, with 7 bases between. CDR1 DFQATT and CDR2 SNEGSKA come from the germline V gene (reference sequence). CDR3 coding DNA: TGCAGTGCTAGACCGACAGCAACTAATGAAAAACTGTTTTTT. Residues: CSARPTATNEKLFF.

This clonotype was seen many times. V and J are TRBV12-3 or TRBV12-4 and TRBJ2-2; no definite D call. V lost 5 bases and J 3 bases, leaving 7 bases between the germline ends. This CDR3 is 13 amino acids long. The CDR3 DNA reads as TGTGCCAGCAGTCAAATCTACACCGGGGAGCTGTTTTTT. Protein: CASSQIYTGELFF.

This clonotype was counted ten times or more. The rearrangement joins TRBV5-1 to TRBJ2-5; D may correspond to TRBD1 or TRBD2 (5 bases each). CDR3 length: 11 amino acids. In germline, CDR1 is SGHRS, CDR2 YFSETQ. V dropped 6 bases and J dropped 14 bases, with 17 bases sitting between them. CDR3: CASTRPGPSYF. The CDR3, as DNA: TGCGCCAGCACCCGTCCGGGGCCCTCCTACTTC.

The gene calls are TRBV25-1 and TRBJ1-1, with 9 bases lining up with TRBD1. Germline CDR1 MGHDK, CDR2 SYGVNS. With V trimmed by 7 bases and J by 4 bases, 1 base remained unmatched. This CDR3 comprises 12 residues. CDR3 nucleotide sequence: TGTGCCAGCACGACAGGGGGCACTGAAGCTTTCTTT. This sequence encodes CASTTGGTEAFF.

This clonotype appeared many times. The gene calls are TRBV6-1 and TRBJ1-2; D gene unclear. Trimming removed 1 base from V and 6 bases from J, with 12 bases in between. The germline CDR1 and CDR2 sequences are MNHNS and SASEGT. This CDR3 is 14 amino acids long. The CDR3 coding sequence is TGTGCCAGCAGTGAAGGGTGGGTGAATGATGGCTACACCTTC. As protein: CASSEGWVNDGYTF.